This T cell receptor beta chain was sequenced in a study of vaccination and CD4 T cells after COVID-19. Looking at the study overall: Convalescent participants consisted of six males and four females, two being Hispanic. Overlapping spike peptides of SARS-CoV-2, HCoV-NL63, HCoV-OC43 and HCoV-229E stimulated the cells.

CDR3 length equals 15 residues. Germline CDR1 reads SGHTA; CDR2 reads FQGTGA. J gave up 10 bases and V 1 base, and 7 bases lay outside the gene matches. Study-level findings and limits: The appearance of a median about 86% of reactive clones in convalescent patients occurred only post-vaccination.

On this clonotype itself: Its antigen is currently unknown.

Scientists ran DNA taken from cultured CD4+ T cells through the Oncomine TCR Beta short-read assay for sequencing. TCRdb fed the PCR reads into MiXCR, producing one record per CDR3 protein. The data hold about 17,000 distinct CDR3 sequences, with under 30% observed a single time. Treatment noted: roughly nine-day PBMC culture with coronavirus spike peptide pools or control peptides (ViraFEST assay). Sequenced input: cultured CD4+ T cells from blood. The sequence was collected from a human donor with COVID-19. The chain has TRBV7-3 and TRBJ1-6; 7 bases are a match to TRBD1. This chain's CDR3 is CASSLRGTDGSPLHF. The CDR3 region has the DNA TGTGCCAGCAGCTTAAGAGGGACAGACGGCTCACCCCTCCACTTT.